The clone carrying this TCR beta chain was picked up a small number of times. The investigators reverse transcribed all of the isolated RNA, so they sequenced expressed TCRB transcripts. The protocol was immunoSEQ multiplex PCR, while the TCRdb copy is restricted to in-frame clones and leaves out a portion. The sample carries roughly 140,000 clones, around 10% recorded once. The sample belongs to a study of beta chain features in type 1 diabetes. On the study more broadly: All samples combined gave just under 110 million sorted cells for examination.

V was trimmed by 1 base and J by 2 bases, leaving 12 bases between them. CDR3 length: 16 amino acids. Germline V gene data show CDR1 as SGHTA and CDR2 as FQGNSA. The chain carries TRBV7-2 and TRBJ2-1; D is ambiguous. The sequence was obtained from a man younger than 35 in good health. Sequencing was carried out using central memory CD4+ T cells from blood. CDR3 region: CASSLERRSTYNEQFF. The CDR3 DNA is TGTGCCAGCAGCTTAGAACGTCGTTCGACCTACAATGAGCAGTTCTTC.